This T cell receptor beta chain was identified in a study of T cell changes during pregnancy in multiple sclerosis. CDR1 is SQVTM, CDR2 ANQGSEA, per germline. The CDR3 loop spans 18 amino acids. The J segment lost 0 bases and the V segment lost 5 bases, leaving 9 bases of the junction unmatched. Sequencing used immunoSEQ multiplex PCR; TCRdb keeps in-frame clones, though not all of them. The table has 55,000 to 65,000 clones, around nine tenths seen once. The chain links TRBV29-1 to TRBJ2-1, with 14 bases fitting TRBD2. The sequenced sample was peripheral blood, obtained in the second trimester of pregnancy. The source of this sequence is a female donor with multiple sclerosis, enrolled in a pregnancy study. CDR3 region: CSVSGTSGSPDSYNEQFF. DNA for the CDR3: TGCAGCGTTTCCGGGACTAGCGGGAGTCCTGACTCCTACAATGAGCAGTTCTTC.